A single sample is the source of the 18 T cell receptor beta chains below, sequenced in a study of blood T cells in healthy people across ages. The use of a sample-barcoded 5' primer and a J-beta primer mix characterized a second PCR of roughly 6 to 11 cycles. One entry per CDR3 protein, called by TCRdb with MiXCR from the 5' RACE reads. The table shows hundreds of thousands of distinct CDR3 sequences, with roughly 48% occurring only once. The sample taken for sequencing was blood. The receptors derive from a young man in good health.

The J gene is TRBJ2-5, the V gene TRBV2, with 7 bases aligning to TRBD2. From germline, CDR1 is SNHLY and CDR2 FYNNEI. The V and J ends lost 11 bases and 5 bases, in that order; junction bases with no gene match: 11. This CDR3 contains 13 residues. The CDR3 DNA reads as TGTGCCTCCATAGGGGCGGGGGAGGAGACCCAGTACTTC. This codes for CASIGAGEETQYF.

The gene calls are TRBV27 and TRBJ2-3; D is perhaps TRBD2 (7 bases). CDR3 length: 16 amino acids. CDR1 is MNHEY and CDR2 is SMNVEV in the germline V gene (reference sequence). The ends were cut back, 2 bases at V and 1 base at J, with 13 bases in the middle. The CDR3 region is CASSLGGGARTDTQYF. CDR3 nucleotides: TGTGCCAGCAGTTTAGGGGGGGGCGCCCGCACAGATACGCAGTATTTT.

CDR3 region: CSARDLAGAGDTQYF. CDR3 coding DNA: TGCAGTGCTAGAGATCTAGCGGGTGCTGGAGATACGCAGTATTTT. The gene calls are TRBV20-1 and TRBJ2-3; 8 nucleotides match TRBD2. The germline V gene encodes CDR1 DFQATT and CDR2 SNEGSKA (reference sequence). The length of the CDR3 is 15 residues. Trimming at V came to 0 bases and at J to 5 bases, leaving 7 bases not matched to a gene.

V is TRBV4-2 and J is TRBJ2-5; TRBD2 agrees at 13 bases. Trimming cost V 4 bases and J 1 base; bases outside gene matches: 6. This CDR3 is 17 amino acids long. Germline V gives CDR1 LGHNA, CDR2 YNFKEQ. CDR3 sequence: CASSLMTSGGLQETQYF. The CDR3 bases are TGTGCCAGCAGCCTCATGACTAGCGGGGGGCTCCAAGAGACCCAGTACTTC.

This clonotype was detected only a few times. The CDR3 loop reads CASSYDRDMNTEAFF. The CDR3 DNA reads TGTGCCAGCAGTTACGACAGGGACATGAACACTGAAGCTTTCTTT. The chain has TRBV6-2 or TRBV6-3 and TRBJ1-1, with 7 nucleotides matching TRBD1. In germline, CDR1 is MNHEY, CDR2 SVGEGT. V trimming: 2 bases; J trimming: 0 bases; junction bases outside the gene matches: 3. CDR3 length: 15 residues.

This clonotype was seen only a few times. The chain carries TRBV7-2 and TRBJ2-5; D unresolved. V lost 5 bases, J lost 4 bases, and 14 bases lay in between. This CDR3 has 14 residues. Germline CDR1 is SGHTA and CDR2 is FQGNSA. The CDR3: CASSPPLRGETQYF. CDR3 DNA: TGTGCCAGCAGCCCCCCTCTCAGAGGAGAGACCCAGTACTTC.

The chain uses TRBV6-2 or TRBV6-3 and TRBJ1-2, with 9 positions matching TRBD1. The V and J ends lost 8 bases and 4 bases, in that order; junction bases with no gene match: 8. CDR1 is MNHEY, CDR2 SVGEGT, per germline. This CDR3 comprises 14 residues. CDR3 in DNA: TGTGCCAGCTCGGAACAGGGGGCATTCTATGGCTACACCTTC. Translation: CASSEQGAFYGYTF.

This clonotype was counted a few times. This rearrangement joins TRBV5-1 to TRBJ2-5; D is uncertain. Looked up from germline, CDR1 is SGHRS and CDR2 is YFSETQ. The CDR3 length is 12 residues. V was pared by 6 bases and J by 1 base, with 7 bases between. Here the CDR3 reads CASNPVQETQYF. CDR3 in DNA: TGCGCCAGCAACCCAGTCCAAGAGACCCAGTACTTC.

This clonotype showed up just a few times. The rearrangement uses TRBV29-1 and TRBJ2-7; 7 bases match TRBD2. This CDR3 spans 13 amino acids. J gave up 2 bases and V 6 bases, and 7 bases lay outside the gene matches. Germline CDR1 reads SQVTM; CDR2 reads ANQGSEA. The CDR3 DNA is TGCAGCGTCGGAAGCGGGGCAACCTACGAGCAGTACTTC. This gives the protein CSVGSGATYEQYF.

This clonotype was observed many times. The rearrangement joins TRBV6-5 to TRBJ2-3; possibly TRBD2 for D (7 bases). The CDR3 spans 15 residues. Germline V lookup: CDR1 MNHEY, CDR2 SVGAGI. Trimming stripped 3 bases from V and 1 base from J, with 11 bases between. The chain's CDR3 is CASSYRGGGTDTQYF. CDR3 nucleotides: TGTGCCAGCAGTTATAGGGGGGGGGGCACAGATACGCAGTATTTT.

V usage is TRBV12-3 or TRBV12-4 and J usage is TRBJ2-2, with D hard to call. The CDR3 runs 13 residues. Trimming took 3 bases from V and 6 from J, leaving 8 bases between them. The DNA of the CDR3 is TGTGCCAGCAGTTTTAAGGTGGCCGGGGAGCTGTTTTTT. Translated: CASSFKVAGELFF.

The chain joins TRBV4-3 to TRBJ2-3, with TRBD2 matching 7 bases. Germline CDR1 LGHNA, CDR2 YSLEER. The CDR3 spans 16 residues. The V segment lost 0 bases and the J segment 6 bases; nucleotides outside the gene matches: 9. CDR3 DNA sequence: TGCGCCAGCAGCCAAGAGACTAGCCTAGCTTTGGATACGCAGTATTTT. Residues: CASSQETSLALDTQYF.

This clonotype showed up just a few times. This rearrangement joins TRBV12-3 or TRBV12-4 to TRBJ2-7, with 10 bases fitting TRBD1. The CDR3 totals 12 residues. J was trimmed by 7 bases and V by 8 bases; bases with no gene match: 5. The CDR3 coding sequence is TGTGCCAGCGGGACAGGGGCAGGGGAGCAGTACTTC. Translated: CASGTGAGEQYF.

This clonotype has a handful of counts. The CDR3, as DNA: TGCAGTGCGCCAGCCAGGGGAGGGGAGACCCAGTACTTC. Protein sequence: CSAPARGGETQYF. The chain has TRBV20-1 and TRBJ2-5; tentatively, D is TRBD2 (7 bases). Germline loops: CDR1 DFQATT, CDR2 SNEGSKA (reference sequence). Between the trimmed V and J ends, which lost 6 bases and 5 bases, there was a span of 16 bases. This CDR3 comprises 13 residues.

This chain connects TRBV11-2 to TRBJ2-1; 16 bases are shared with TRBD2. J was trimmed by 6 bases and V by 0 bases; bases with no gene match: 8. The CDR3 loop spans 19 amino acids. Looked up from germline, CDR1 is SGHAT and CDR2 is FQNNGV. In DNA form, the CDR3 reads TGTGCCAGCAGCTTAGAGGGAATGGGACTAGCGGGGGGGATCAATGAGCAGTTCTTC. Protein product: CASSLEGMGLAGGINEQFF.

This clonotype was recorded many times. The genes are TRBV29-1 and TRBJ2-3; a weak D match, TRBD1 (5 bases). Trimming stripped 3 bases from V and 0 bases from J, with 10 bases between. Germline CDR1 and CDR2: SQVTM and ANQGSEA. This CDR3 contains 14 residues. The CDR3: CSVEGPVSTDTQYF. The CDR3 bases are TGCAGCGTTGAGGGGCCCGTGAGCACAGATACGCAGTATTTT.

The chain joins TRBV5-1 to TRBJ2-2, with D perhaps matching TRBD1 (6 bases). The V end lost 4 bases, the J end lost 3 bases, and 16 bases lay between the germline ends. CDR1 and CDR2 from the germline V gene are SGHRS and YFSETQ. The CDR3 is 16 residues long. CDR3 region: CASSPSKGVDTGELFF. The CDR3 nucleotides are TGCGCCAGCAGCCCGAGTAAGGGGGTAGACACCGGGGAGCTGTTTTTT.

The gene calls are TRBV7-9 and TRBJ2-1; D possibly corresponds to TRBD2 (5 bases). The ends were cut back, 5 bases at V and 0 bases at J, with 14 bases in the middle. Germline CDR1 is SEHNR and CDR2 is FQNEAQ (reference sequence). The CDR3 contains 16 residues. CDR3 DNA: TGTGCCAGCAGCCCCAATACGGGGAGCTCCTACAATGAGCAGTTCTTC. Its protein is CASSPNTGSSYNEQFF.